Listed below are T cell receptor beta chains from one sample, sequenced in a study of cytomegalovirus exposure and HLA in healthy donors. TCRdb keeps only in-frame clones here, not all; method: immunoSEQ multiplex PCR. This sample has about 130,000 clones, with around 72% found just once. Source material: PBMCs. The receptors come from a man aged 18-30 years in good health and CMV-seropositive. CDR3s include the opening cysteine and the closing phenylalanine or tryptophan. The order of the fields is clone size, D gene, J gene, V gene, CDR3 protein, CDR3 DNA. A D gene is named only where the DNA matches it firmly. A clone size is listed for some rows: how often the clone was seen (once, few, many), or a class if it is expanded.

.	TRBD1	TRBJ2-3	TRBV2	CASRGLDRGFTDTQYF	TGTGCCAGCAGGGGCTTGGACAGGGGGTTCACAGATACGCAGTATTTT
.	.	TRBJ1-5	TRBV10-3	CAIAALANQPQHF	TGTGCCATCGCCGCATTAGCCAATCAGCCCCAGCATTTT
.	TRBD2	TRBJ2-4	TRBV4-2	CASSQASSGMGKNIQYF	TGTGCCAGCAGCCAAGCTTCTAGCGGGATGGGCAAAAACATTCAGTACTTC
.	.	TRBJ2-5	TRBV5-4	CASGREQETQYF	TGTGCCAGCGGACGGGAACAAGAGACCCAGTACTTC
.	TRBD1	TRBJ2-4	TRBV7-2	CASSLGTGGNIQYF	TGTGCCAGCAGCTTAGGGACAGGGGGCAACATTCAGTACTTC
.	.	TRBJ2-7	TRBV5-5	CASSMDSSYEQYF	TGTGCCAGCTCTATGGACAGCTCCTACGAGCAGTACTTC
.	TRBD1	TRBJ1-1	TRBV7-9	CASSPSTGKNTEAFF	TGTGCCAGCAGCCCTTCGACAGGGAAGAACACTGAAGCTTTCTTT
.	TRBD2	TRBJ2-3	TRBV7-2	CASSPSGRGDTQYF	TGTGCCAGCAGTCCTAGCGGGAGGGGAGATACGCAGTATTTT
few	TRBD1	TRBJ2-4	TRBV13	CASSSGQSKNIQYF	TGTGCCAGCAGCTCGGGACAGTCCAAAAACATTCAGTACTTC
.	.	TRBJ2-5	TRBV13	CASSFYLAGQETQYF	TGTGCCAGCAGCTTTTATCTGGCGGGACAAGAGACCCAGTACTTC
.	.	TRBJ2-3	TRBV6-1	CASSEVIRGNTDTQYF	TGTGCCAGCAGTGAGGTGATACGGGGAAACACAGATACGCAGTATTTT
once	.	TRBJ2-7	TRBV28	CASSAPGLTYEQYF	TGTGCCAGCAGTGCACCGGGACTTACCTACGAGCAGTACTTC
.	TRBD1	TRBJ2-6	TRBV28	CASRGQGSGANVLTF	TGTGCCAGCAGGGGACAGGGATCTGGGGCCAACGTCCTGACTTTC
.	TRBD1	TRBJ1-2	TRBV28	CASRPTGTANYGYTF	TGTGCCAGCAGACCTACCGGGACAGCCAACTATGGCTACACCTTC
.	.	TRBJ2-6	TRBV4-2	CASSQDSSGANVLTF	TGTGCCAGCAGCCAAGATAGCTCTGGGGCCAACGTCCTGACTTTC
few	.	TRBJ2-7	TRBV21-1	CASSSQKRARDRAYEQYF	TGTGCCAGCAGCTCTCAAAAAAGGGCCCGGGACAGGGCCTACGAGCAGTACTTC
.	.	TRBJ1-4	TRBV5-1	CASSKGEKLFF	TGCGCCAGCAGCAAGGGGGAAAAACTGTTTTTT
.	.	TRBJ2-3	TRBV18	CASLPQGMAGTQYF	TGTGCCAGCTTACCGCAGGGGATGGCAGGGACGCAGTATTTT
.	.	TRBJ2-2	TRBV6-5	CASSLLRANTGELFF	TGTGCCAGCAGTCTGTTGAGAGCGAACACCGGGGAGCTGTTTTTT
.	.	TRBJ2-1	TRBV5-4	CASSLGGRGWDNEQFF	TGTGCCAGCAGCTTGGGAGGTCGCGGGTGGGACAATGAGCAGTTCTTC
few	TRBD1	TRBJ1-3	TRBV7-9	CASSTGTGGRNTIYF	TGTGCCAGCAGTACCGGGACAGGTGGAAGAAACACCATATATTTT
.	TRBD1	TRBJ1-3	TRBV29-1	CSVRDSGNTIYF	TGCAGCGTGAGGGACAGTGGAAACACCATATATTTT
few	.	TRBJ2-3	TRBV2	CASREAGWADTQYF	TGTGCCAGCAGGGAGGCGGGATGGGCGGATACGCAGTATTTT
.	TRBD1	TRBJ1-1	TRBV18	CASSPRGRGAFF	TGTGCCAGCTCACCGAGGGGGCGGGGAGCTTTCTTT
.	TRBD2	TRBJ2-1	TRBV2	CASSEVSGGAGEQFF	TGTGCCAGCAGTGAGGTTAGCGGGGGGGCAGGTGAGCAGTTCTTC
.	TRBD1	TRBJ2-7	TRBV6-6	CASSYILRGQYEQYF	TGTGCCAGCAGTTACATCCTTAGGGGGCAATACGAGCAGTACTTC
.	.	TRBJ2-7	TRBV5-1	CASSLNPAATYEQYF	TGCGCCAGCAGCTTGAATCCAGCGGCCACCTACGAGCAGTACTTC
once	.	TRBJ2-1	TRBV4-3	CASSQVKRSSYNEQFF	TGCGCCAGCAGCCAAGTCAAACGCAGCTCCTACAATGAGCAGTTCTTC
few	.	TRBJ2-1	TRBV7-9	CASSPSRGAFSSYNEQFF	TGTGCCAGCTCCCCGAGCCGGGGGGCTTTTAGCTCCTACAATGAGCAGTTCTTC
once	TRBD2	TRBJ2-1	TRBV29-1	CSVLPAGALFF	TGCAGCGTACTTCCAGCGGGAGCTCTGTTCTTC
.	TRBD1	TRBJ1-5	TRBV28	CASSFRPGQGANQPQHF	TGTGCCAGCAGTTTTCGCCCGGGACAGGGGGCAAATCAGCCCCAGCATTTT
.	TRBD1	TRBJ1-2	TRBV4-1	CASSQDGTGPTYGYTF	TGCGCCAGCAGCCAAGATGGGACAGGGCCTACCTATGGCTACACCTTC
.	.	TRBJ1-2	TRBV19	CASRDSANYGYTF	TGTGCCAGTAGAGACTCAGCTAACTATGGCTACACCTTC
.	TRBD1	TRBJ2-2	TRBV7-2	CASSSGQGNTGELFF	TGTGCCAGCAGCTCGGGACAGGGGAACACCGGGGAGCTGTTTTTT
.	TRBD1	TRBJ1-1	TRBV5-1	CASRRDRTYTEAFF	TGCGCCAGCCGAAGGGACAGAACTTACACTGAAGCTTTCTTT
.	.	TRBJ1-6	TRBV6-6	CAGNQGIKNSPLHF	TGTGCCGGCAACCAGGGAATCAAGAATTCACCCCTCCACTTT
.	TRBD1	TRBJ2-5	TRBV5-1	CASSMGQQETQYF	TGCGCCAGCAGCATGGGACAGCAAGAGACCCAGTACTTC
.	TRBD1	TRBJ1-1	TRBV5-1	CASSPQGQGTTEAFF	TGCGCCAGCAGCCCGCAGGGACAGGGGACCACTGAAGCTTTCTTT
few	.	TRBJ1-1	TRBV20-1	CSRAMQLEAFF	TGCAGCCGAGCTATGCAACTGGAAGCTTTCTTT
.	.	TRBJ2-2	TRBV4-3	CASSLKWRGDTGELFF	TGCGCCAGCAGCCTTAAATGGAGGGGAGACACCGGGGAGCTGTTTTTT